The next 28 T cell receptor beta chains were all read from a single sample in a study of blood T cell repertoires in COVID-19. The method was immunoSEQ multiplex PCR; TCRdb's version includes in-frame clones alone and lacks a portion of them. The data hold 250,000 to 350,000 clones, with roughly 85% observed a single time. The sample was PBMCs or T cells enriched from blood (not recorded which). The origin of the receptors is a woman aged 45-59 years who had recovered from COVID-19.

In its sample, this clone was seen once. The chain uses TRBV9 and TRBJ1-1; D remains ambiguous. The CDR3 is 14 residues long. V dropped 1 base and J dropped 1 base, with 8 bases sitting between them. Germline values: CDR1 SGDLS, CDR2 YYNGEE. The CDR3 nucleotides are TGTGCCAGCAGCGTATTCTCACAGAACACTGAAGCTTTCTTT. Protein: CASSVFSQNTEAFF.

The chain is built from TRBV30 and TRBJ1-1; D possibly corresponds to TRBD1 (5 bases). The V gene lost 4 bases and the J gene lost 3 bases, with 18 bases spanning the gap. The CDR3 consists of 15 residues. The germline V gene has CDR1 GTSNPN and CDR2 SVGIG (reference sequence). The CDR3 loop reads CAWILLWGVDTEAFF. CDR3 coding DNA: TGTGCCTGGATATTATTATGGGGCGTGGACACTGAAGCTTTCTTT.

The chain uses TRBV5-4 and TRBJ2-2; TRBD1 might be the D (6 bases). Trimming removed 3 bases from V and 11 bases from J, with 20 bases in between. In germline, CDR1 is SGHNT, CDR2 YYREEE (reference sequence). The CDR3 extends over 15 amino acids. The CDR3 DNA reads TGTGCCAGCAGCTCCCGACAGGAAACCGGTTTTGAGCTGTTTTTT. Amino acids: CASSSRQETGFELFF.

This clone was observed a handful of times. The chain joins TRBV7-6 to TRBJ2-5; D perhaps matches TRBD1 (6 bases). The length of the CDR3 is 14 residues. Trimming left V 5 bases short and J 5 bases short, with 15 bases between. Germline V CDR1 and CDR2: SGHVS, FNYEAQ. CDR3 nucleotides: TGTGCCAGCAGCGTCGTACAGGGAGCCGAGACCCAGTACTTC. Amino acid sequence: CASSVVQGAETQYF.

The chain recombines TRBV5-4 with TRBJ2-5; a weak D match, TRBD2 (6 bases). Deletions cut 4 bases from V and 2 bases from J, with 18 bases between. The germline gives CDR1 SGHNT, CDR2 YYREEE (reference sequence). This CDR3 region has 16 residues. Written as DNA, the CDR3 is TGTGCCAGCAGCCTGGGCGGGACGACAAAACAAGAGACCCAGTACTTC. It specifies CASSLGGTTKQETQYF.

The chain has TRBV30 and TRBJ1-3; D remains ambiguous. The CDR3 runs to 14 residues. Per germline, CDR1 GTSNPN and CDR2 SVGIG (reference sequence). V shed 6 bases and J shed 0 bases, with 12 bases lying between them. CDR3 residues: CACRSANSGNTIYF. The CDR3 DNA sequence: TGTGCCTGCAGGTCGGCGAACTCTGGAAACACCATATATTTT.

In nucleotides, the CDR3 is TGTGCCACCAGCAGACAAGAGGAGGGGCGGAGCACAGATACGCAGTATTTT. The encoded protein is CATSRQEEGRSTDTQYF. The chain has TRBV15 and TRBJ2-3, with D perhaps matching TRBD2 (6 bases). V was clipped by 2 bases and J by 0 bases, with 15 bases between them. The CDR3 totals 17 residues. Germline CDR1 is LNHNV and CDR2 is YYDKDF (reference sequence). The full variable domain, completed using reference TRBV15 and TRBJ2-3, is DAMVIQNPRYQVTQFGKPVTLSCSQTLNHNVMYWYQQKSSQAPKLLFHYYDKDFNNEADTPDNFQSRRPNTSFCFLDIRSPGLGDTAMYLCATSRQEEGRSTDTQYFGPGTRLTVL.

The genes are TRBV7-2 and TRBJ1-2; D is uncertain. Germline CDR1 and CDR2: SGHTA and FQGNSA. Trimming left V 0 bases short and J 2 bases short, with 10 bases between. The CDR3 covers 15 residues. CDR3 loop: CASSLALGRNYGYTF. The DNA for the CDR3 is TGTGCCAGCAGCTTAGCGTTGGGCAGGAACTATGGCTACACCTTC. Drawing the rest from reference TRBV7-2 and TRBJ1-2, the complete variable domain is GAGVSQSPSNKVTEKGKDVELRCDPISGHTALYWYRQSLGQGLEFLIYFQGNSAPDKSGLPSDRFSAERTGGSVSTLTIQRTQQEDSAVYLCASSLALGRNYGYTFGSGTRLTVV.

This sequence joins TRBV19 and TRBJ2-5, with D perhaps TRBD1 (5 bases). This CDR3 spans 19 amino acids. Trimming removed 6 bases from V and 2 bases from J, with 28 bases in between. Germline V lookup: CDR1 LNHDA, CDR2 SQIVND (reference sequence). The CDR3 reads CASSLLSLGIGAPQETQYF. CDR3 coding DNA: TGTGCCAGTAGCCTCTTGTCCCTTGGGATAGGGGCCCCTCAAGAGACCCAGTACTTC. The full variable domain, with the rest looked up from reference TRBV19 and TRBJ2-5, is DGGITQSPKYLFRKEGQNVTLSCEQNLNHDAMYWYRQDPGQGLRLIYYSQIVNDFQKGDIAEGYSVSREKKESFPLTVTSAQKNPTAFYLCASSLLSLGIGAPQETQYFGPGTRLLVL.

The V and J genes are TRBV7-2 and TRBJ1-5, with unresolved D. Trimming left V 2 bases short and J 3 bases short, with 8 bases between. The CDR3 length is 14 residues. CDR1 SGHTA and CDR2 FQGNSA come from the germline V gene. CDR3 DNA: TGTGCCAGCAGCTTAAATAGAAACAATCAGCCCCAGCATTTT. Its protein product is CASSLNRNNQPQHF.

The chain has TRBV10-2 and TRBJ1-1; 7 bases line up with TRBD1. Germline assignment: CDR1 WSHSY and CDR2 SAAADI. The length of the CDR3 is 16 residues. J was trimmed by 7 bases and V by 2 bases; bases with no gene match: 13. CDR3 sequence reads: CASSEGSGRGSLEAFF. DNA for the CDR3: TGCGCCAGCAGTGAGGGGTCGGGCAGGGGGTCGCTTGAAGCTTTCTTT.

In this sample, this clone turned up once. The chain recombines TRBV15 with TRBJ2-5; D gene ambiguous. Germline assignment: CDR1 LNHNV and CDR2 YYDKDF (reference sequence). The CDR3 consists of 15 residues. With 0 bases removed from V and 4 bases from J, the gap between germline ends came to 12 bases. CDR3 sequence: CATSRDRWALETQYF. The CDR3 DNA sequence: TGTGCCACCAGCAGAGATCGGTGGGCTTTAGAGACCCAGTACTTC. Together with reference TRBV15 and TRBJ2-5, the CDR3 gives the full variable domain: DAMVIQNPRYQVTQFGKPVTLSCSQTLNHNVMYWYQQKSSQAPKLLFHYYDKDFNNEADTPDNFQSRRPNTSFCFLDIRSPGLGDTAMYLCATSRDRWALETQYFGPGTRLLVL.

This clone was observed a handful of times. Its ends do not fully match the called genes, so a read error is possible. The V call is TRBV10-1, the J call TRBJ2-4; 12 positions match TRBD2. The CDR3 consists of 16 residues. Germline CDR1 and CDR2: WNHNN and SYGVQD (reference sequence). The DNA of the CDR3 is TGCGCCAGCAGTGCGGCTAGCGGGAGGGCCAGAAACATTCAGTACTTC. Its translation: CASSAASGRARNIQYF.

The gene calls are TRBV27 and TRBJ1-1; D is ambiguous. This CDR3 is 12 amino acids long. V lost 7 bases to trimming and J lost 4 bases, with 10 bases between them. Germline CDR1 and CDR2: MNHEY and SMNVEV (reference sequence). CDR3 DNA sequence: TGTGCCAGCAACGGCAGAGGCACTGAAGCTTTCTTT. Protein sequence: CASNGRGTEAFF.

This sequence joins TRBV30 and TRBJ1-2; TRBD1 is a possible D gene (5 bases). The V gene's germline CDR1 is GTSNPN and CDR2 SVGIG (reference sequence). The CDR3 spans 11 residues. The V and J ends lost 3 bases and 8 bases respectively, with 10 bases between them. CDR3 sequence: CAWSQGGGYTF. DNA for the CDR3: TGTGCCTGGAGCCAGGGAGGCGGCTACACCTTC.

In the case of this clone: In the same sample, other DNA sequences code for this CDR3. The V and J genes are TRBV5-1 and TRBJ2-7; 10 nucleotides line up with TRBD1. The J segment lost 5 bases and the V segment lost 0 bases, leaving 5 bases of the junction unmatched. Germline V lookup: CDR1 SGHRS, CDR2 YFSETQ. The CDR3 has 15 amino acids. The chain's CDR3 is CASSLGTGGSHEQYF. The DNA for the CDR3 is TGCGCCAGCAGCTTGGGGACAGGGGGGTCCCACGAGCAGTACTTC. Complete variable domain (other parts from reference TRBV5-1 and TRBJ2-7): KAGVTQTPRYLIKTRGQQVTLSCSPISGHRSVSWYQQTPGQGLQFLFEYFSETQRNKGNFPGRFSGRQFSNSRSEMNVSTLELGDSALYLCASSLGTGGSHEQYFGPGTRLTVT.

The chain carries TRBV24-1 and TRBJ2-1; D not resolved. Trimming took 5 bases from V and 3 from J, leaving 7 bases between them. CDR1 and CDR2 from the germline V gene are KGHDR and SFDVKD. The CDR3 sequence is 13 residues long. CDR3 in amino acids: CATSAYGYNEQFF. The CDR3 DNA follows: TGTGCCACCAGTGCTTACGGCTACAATGAGCAGTTCTTC.

The CDR3 loop reads CASNQRLAVETQYF. The CDR3 coding sequence is TGTGCCAGCAACCAGAGACTAGCGGTGGAGACCCAGTACTTC. This rearrangement joins TRBV21-1 to TRBJ2-5; the table calls TRBD2, which could not be checked here. TRBV21-1 has pseudogene status. The CDR3 is 14 residues long.

The chain carries TRBV5-4 and TRBJ2-1, with 7 bases identical to TRBD1. The V and J ends lost 6 bases and 7 bases, in that order; junction bases with no gene match: 10. In germline, CDR1 is SGHNT, CDR2 YYREEE (reference sequence). The CDR3 extends over 14 amino acids. The CDR3 nucleotides read TGTGCCAGCACGCGAGACAGGGTCGGGAATGAGCAGTTCTTC. This gives the protein CASTRDRVGNEQFF.

The chain links TRBV7-3 to TRBJ2-2; D gene uncertain. Germline V lookup: CDR1 SGHTA, CDR2 FQGTGA. This CDR3 has 16 residues. V was cut by 2 bases and J by 1 base, with 11 bases left in between. DNA for the CDR3: TGTGCCAGCAGCTTACACAACGGGTTGAACACCGGGGAGCTGTTTTTT. As protein: CASSLHNGLNTGELFF.

The chain employs TRBV30 and TRBJ1-2; 10 nucleotides match TRBD1. CDR3 length equals 13 residues. CDR1 is GTSNPN, CDR2 SVGIG, per germline (reference sequence). The V segment lost 8 bases and the J segment 2 bases; nucleotides outside the gene matches: 5. CDR3: CAQTTGGNYGYTF. The CDR3 DNA follows: TGTGCCCAAACGACAGGGGGCAACTATGGCTACACCTTC.

The chain has TRBV4-2 and TRBJ2-5, with 9 nucleotides matching TRBD1. V shed 2 bases, J shed 4 bases, and the junction held 2 bases outside the gene matches. CDR3 length equals 14 residues. CDR1 LGHNA and CDR2 YNFKEQ come from the germline V gene. CDR3 nucleotides: TGTGCCAGCAGCCAACAGACAGGGGGAGAGACCCAGTACTTC. Residues: CASSQQTGGETQYF.

The chain has TRBV7-8 and TRBJ2-1; TRBD1 aligns across 8 bases. The CDR3 totals 14 residues. CDR1 is SGHVS, CDR2 FQNEAQ, per germline. After removal of 5 bases from V and 5 bases from J, the junction contained 5 bases not matched to a gene. CDR3: CASSVWTGNNEQFF. CDR3 DNA sequence: TGTGCCAGCAGCGTGTGGACAGGGAACAATGAGCAGTTCTTC.

On this clone itself: The junction shows a germline mismatch at one end, possibly a read error. The CDR3 protein is CSVEVENIEAFF. The CDR3 DNA follows: TGCAGCGTTGAAGTGGAGAACATTGAAGCTTTCTTT. The J gene is TRBJ1-1, the V gene TRBV29-1; unclear D gene. Germline V gene lookup returns CDR1 SQVTM and CDR2 ANQGSEA. This CDR3 comprises 12 residues.

The rearrangement joins TRBV6-4 to TRBJ2-5; TRBD2 aligns across 11 bases. The V gene's germline CDR1 is MRHNA and CDR2 SNTAGT. The length of the CDR3 is 15 residues. J was trimmed by 3 bases and V by 5 bases; bases with no gene match: 5. The CDR3 region has the DNA TGTGCCAGCAGTCAGACGGGACTAGCGGAAGAGACCCAGTACTTC. Protein: CASSQTGLAEETQYF.

This chain connects TRBV18 to TRBJ2-7, with 9 bases matching TRBD1. CDR1 and CDR2 (germline): KGHSH, LQKENI. Trimming at V came to 4 bases and at J to 1 base, leaving 2 bases not matched to a gene. This CDR3 has 14 residues. The CDR3 sequence is CASSRDRDSYEQYF. The CDR3, as DNA: TGTGCCAGCTCACGGGACAGGGATTCCTACGAGCAGTACTTC.

The chain uses TRBV12-3 or TRBV12-4 and TRBJ1-1; no clear D gene. The CDR3 contains 12 residues. V lost 4 bases and J lost 7, with 10 bases in between. In nucleotides, the CDR3 is TGTGCCAGCAGTTCCCGCCGGGTTGAAGCTTTCTTT. It is translated as CASSSRRVEAFF.

The chain carries TRBV27 and TRBJ1-2, with 7 bases fitting TRBD1. V lost 3 bases to trimming and J lost 7 bases; unmatched junction nucleotides: 8. The CDR3 totals 14 residues. Germline V gives CDR1 MNHEY, CDR2 SMNVEV (reference sequence). The CDR3 nucleotides are TGTGCCAGCAGTTTCGCGCAGACAGGGACTGGCTACACCTTC. This sequence encodes CASSFAQTGTGYTF.